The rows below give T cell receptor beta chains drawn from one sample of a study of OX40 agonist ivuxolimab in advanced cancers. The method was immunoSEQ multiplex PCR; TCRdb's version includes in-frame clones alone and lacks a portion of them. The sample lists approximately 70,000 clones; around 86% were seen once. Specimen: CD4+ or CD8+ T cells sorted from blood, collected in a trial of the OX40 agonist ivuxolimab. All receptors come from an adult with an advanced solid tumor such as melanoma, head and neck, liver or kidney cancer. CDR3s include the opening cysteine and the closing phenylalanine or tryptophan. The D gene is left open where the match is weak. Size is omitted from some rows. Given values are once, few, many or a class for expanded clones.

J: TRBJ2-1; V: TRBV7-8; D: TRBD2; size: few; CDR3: CASSLRLADARSSYNEQFF; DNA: TGTGCCAGCAGCTTACGGCTAGCGGACGCCCGGAGCTCCTACAATGAGCAGTTCTTC
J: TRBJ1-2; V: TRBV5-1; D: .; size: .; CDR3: CASSLGVRATYGYTF; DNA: TGCGCCAGCAGCCTGGGCGTGCGGGCGACTTATGGCTACACCTTC
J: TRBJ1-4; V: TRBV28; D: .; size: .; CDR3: CASSFMGVVGNEKLFF; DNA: TGTGCCAGCAGTTTCATGGGTGTCGTAGGTAATGAAAAACTGTTTTTT
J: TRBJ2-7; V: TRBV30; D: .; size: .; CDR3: CAWSVGAYEQYF; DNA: TGTGCCTGGAGTGTGGGGGCCTACGAGCAGTACTTC
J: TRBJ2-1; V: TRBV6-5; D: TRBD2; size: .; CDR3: CASSWGLAGGSEQFF; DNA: TGTGCCAGCAGCTGGGGACTAGCGGGAGGAAGTGAGCAGTTCTTC
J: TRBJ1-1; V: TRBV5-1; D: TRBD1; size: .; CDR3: CASSLEQGATEAFF; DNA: TGCGCCAGCAGCTTGGAGCAGGGGGCCACTGAAGCTTTCTTT
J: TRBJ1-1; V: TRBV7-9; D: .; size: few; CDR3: CASTPLAGGTEAFF; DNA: TGTGCCAGCACCCCTCTGGCGGGTGGTACTGAAGCTTTCTTT
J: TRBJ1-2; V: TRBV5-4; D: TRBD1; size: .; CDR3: CASSSSGTGFYGYTF; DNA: TGTGCCAGCAGCTCCTCCGGGACAGGATTCTATGGCTACACCTTC
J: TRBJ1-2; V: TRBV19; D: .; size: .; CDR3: CASSAQLYGYTF; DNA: TGTGCCAGTTCAGCCCAGTTATATGGCTACACCTTC
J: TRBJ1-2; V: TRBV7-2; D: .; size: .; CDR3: CASSLAFRTNYGYTF; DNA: TGTGCCAGCAGCTTAGCGTTTAGGACGAACTATGGCTACACCTTC
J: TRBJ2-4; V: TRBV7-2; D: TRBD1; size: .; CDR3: CASSSNLGQGTKNIQYF; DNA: TGTGCCAGCAGCTCCAACCTCGGACAGGGCACCAAAAACATTCAGTACTTC
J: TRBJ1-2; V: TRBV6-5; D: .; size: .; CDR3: CASRSSGREVDGYTF; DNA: TGTGCCAGCAGATCCTCGGGGAGGGAGGTGGATGGCTACACCTTC
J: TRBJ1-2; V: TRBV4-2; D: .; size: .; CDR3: CASSQEVTGTSYGYTF; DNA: TGTGCCAGCAGCCAAGAAGTAACAGGGACCTCCTATGGCTACACCTTC
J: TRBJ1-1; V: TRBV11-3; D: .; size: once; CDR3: CASSLGGDTEAFF; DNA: TGTGCCAGCAGCTTGGGGGGGGACACTGAAGCTTTCTTT
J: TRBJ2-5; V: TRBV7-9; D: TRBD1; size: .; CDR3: CASSTGDSNQETQYF; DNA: TGTGCCAGCAGCACCGGGGACAGTAACCAAGAGACCCAGTACTTC
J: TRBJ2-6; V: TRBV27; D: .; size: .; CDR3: CASSSHRSSGANVLTF; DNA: TGTGCCAGCAGTTCCCACAGGTCCTCTGGGGCCAACGTCCTGACTTTC
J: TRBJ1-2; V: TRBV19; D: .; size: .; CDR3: CASSLSSYGYTF; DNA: TGTGCCAGTAGTCTTTCGTCGTATGGCTACACCTTC
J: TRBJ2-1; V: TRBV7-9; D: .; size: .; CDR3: CASSSRGGTNEQFF; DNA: TGTGCCAGCAGCTCTCGGGGCGGCACCAATGAGCAGTTCTTC
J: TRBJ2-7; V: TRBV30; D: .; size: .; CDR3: CAWSGGRYEQYF; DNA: TGTGCCTGGAGTGGAGGTCGGTACGAGCAGTACTTC
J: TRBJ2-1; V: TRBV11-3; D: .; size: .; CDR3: CASSLGSRHYNEQFF; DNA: TGTGCCAGCAGCTTAGGGAGTCGGCATTACAATGAGCAGTTCTTC
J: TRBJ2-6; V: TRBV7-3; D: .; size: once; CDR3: CASSPDPPPSGANVLTF; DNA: TGTGCCAGCAGCCCCGACCCGCCCCCGTCTGGGGCCAACGTCCTGACTTTC
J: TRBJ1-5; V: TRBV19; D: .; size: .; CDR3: CASSIRTGDQPQHF; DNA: TGTGCCAGTAGTATACGGACCGGGGATCAGCCCCAGCATTTT
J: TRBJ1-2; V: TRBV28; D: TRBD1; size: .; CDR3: CASRDLGQGDQGYTF; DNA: TGTGCCAGCAGAGACCTGGGACAGGGGGATCAAGGCTACACCTTC
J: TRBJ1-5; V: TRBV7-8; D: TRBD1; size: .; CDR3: CASSLPLTSGQGVGQPQHF; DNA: TGTGCCAGCAGTTTACCCCTCACCTCGGGACAGGGGGTTGGCCAGCCCCAGCATTTT
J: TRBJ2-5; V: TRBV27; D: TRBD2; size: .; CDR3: CASSFRTSQETQYF; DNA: TGTGCCAGCAGTTTCAGGACTAGCCAAGAGACCCAGTACTTC
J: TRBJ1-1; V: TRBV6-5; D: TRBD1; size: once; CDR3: CASSPRDSREAFF; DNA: TGTGCCAGCAGTCCCCGGGACAGCAGAGAAGCTTTCTTT
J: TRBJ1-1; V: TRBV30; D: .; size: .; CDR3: CAWSDRDEAFF; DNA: TGTGCCTGGAGTGACAGGGATGAAGCTTTCTTT
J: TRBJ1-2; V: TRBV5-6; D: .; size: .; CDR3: CASSSDRSYGYTF; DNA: TGTGCCAGCAGCTCCGACAGGTCCTATGGCTACACCTTC
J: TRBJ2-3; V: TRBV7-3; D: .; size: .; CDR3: CASSLKVGRGSDTQYF; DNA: TGTGCCAGCAGCTTAAAAGTGGGCAGGGGCTCAGATACGCAGTATTTT
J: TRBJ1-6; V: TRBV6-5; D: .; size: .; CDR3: CASSYARINSPLHF; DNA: TGTGCCAGCAGTTACGCCAGGATAAATTCACCCCTCCACTTT
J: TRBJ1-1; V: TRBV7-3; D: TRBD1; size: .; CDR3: CASSPGQGATEAFF; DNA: TGTGCCAGCAGCCCAGGACAGGGGGCAACTGAAGCTTTCTTT
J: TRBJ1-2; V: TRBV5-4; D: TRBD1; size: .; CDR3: CASSPEGAGYGYTF; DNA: TGTGCCAGCAGCCCAGAGGGGGCAGGCTATGGCTACACCTTC
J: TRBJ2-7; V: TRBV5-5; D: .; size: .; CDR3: CASSAAASDLYEQYF; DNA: TGTGCCAGCAGCGCAGCGGCTAGCGATCTCTACGAGCAGTACTTC
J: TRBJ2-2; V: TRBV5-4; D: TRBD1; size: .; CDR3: CASSGTGDTGELFF; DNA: TGTGCCAGTTCCGGGACAGGGGACACCGGGGAGCTGTTTTTT
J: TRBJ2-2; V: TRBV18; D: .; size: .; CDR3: CASSPLEFSNTGELFF; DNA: TGTGCCAGCTCACCACTCGAGTTCAGCAACACCGGGGAGCTGTTTTTT
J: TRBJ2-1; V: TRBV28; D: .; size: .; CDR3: CASTYGRSSYNEQFF; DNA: TGTGCCAGCACCTACGGACGGAGCTCCTACAATGAGCAGTTCTTC
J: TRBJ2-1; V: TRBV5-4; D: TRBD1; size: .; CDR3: CASRTDRNEQFF; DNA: TGTGCCAGCAGAACGGACAGGAATGAGCAGTTCTTC
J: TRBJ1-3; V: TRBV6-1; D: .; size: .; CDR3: CASRASTENTIYF; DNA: TGTGCCAGCAGGGCGTCCACCGAAAACACCATATATTTT
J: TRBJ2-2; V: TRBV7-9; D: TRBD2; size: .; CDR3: CASSLGGGRGAGELFF; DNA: TGTGCCAGCAGCTTAGGGGGCGGGAGAGGCGCCGGGGAGCTGTTTTTT
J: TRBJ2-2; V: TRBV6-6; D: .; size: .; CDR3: CASNRENTGELFF; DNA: TGTGCCAGCAATCGGGAGAACACCGGGGAGCTGTTTTTT
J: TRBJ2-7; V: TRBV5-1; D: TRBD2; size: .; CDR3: CASSLEGLAGTRPTYEQYF; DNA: TGCGCCAGCAGCTTGGAGGGACTAGCGGGAACAAGACCTACCTACGAGCAGTACTTC
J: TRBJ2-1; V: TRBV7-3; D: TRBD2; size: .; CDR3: CASSSLTSGRVHSYNEQFF; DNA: TGTGCCAGCAGCTCTTTGACTAGCGGGAGGGTCCACTCCTACAATGAGCAGTTCTTC
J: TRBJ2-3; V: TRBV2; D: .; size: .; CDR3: CASSGHDTQYF; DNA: TGTGCCAGCTCGGGTCATGATACGCAGTATTTT
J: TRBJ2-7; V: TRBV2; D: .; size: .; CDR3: CASSTEKGAYEQYF; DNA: TGTGCCAGCAGTACTGAAAAGGGGGCCTACGAGCAGTACTTC
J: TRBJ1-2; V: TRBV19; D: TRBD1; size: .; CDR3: CASSLQLSSGTGGSSGYTF; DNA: TGTGCCAGTAGTCTGCAACTATCCTCCGGGACAGGGGGAAGTAGTGGCTACACCTTC
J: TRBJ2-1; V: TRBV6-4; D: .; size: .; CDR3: CASSDVGGNEQFF; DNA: TGTGCCAGCAGTGACGTGGGTGGGAATGAGCAGTTCTTC
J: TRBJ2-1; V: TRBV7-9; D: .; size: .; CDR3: CASSLTGREQFF; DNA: TGTGCCAGCAGCTTAACAGGGCGGGAGCAGTTCTTC
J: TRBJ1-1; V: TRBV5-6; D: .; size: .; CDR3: CASSPSRRNTEAFF; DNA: TGTGCCAGCAGCCCATCCCGGAGGAACACTGAAGCTTTCTTT